This TCR beta chain was retrieved from a study of blood T cells in healthy people across ages. A J-beta primer mix and a sample-barcoded 5' primer were used in a second PCR of roughly 6 to 12 cycles. No fewer than 3 million CDR3-containing paired-end reads came from each sample. TCRdb ran MiXCR on the 5' RACE reads and lists one entry per CDR3 protein. The sample holds hundreds of thousands of distinct CDR3 sequences, about 30% seen once. Germline CDR1 SGHVS, CDR2 FQNEAQ. V lost 5 bases to trimming and J lost 7 bases, with 24 bases between them. The CDR3 runs to 17 residues. Note on this clonotype: Its antigen remains unknown.

Study conclusions and caveats: Age advanced and TCR beta diversity per million T cells fell, roughly linearly.

The chain couples TRBV7-8 to TRBJ2-1; D call uncertain. The sequence was collected from a woman older than 75 in good health. Source material: blood. The CDR3 loop is CASSILAIGTPENEQFF. The CDR3 bases are TGTGCCAGCAGCATTCTCGCAATCGGCACCCCTGAAAATGAGCAGTTCTTC.